This T cell receptor beta chain was documented in a study of T cell changes during pregnancy in multiple sclerosis. The table lists this clone with a count of one. Profiled with immunoSEQ multiplex PCR; TCRdb holds only in-frame clones, not every one. The repertoire has some 80,000 clones, around 96% of them found once; the top ten carry around 1.1%. CDR3 length equals 16 residues. Germline V gene lookup returns CDR1 LNHDA and CDR2 SQIVND (reference sequence). Trimming took 4 bases from V and 2 from J, leaving 15 bases between them. This sequence was found in a female donor with multiple sclerosis, enrolled in a pregnancy study. The gene calls are TRBV19 and TRBJ1-5; unclear D gene. The specimen comprised peripheral blood, sampled in the second trimester of pregnancy. CDR3 DNA sequence: TGTGCCAGTAGTACCCGATGGGCGTCCCGCAATCAGCCCCAGCATTTT. Its translation is CASSTRWASRNQPQHF.